These 26 T cell receptor beta chains were all obtained from the same sample, sequenced in a study of OX40 agonist ivuxolimab in advanced cancers. Measured with immunoSEQ multiplex PCR; TCRdb has only the in-frame clones, and not every one. This table holds tens of thousands of clones, about 90% found once. Sequences were derived from CD4+ or CD8+ T cells sorted from blood, sampled in a trial of the OX40 agonist ivuxolimab. The receptors stem from an adult with an advanced solid tumor such as melanoma, head and neck, liver or kidney cancer.

This chain links TRBV19 with TRBJ2-2; 8 bases align to TRBD2. The CDR3 loop spans 16 amino acids. Trimming took 5 bases from V and 4 from J; bases not matched to a gene: 9. From germline, CDR1 is LNHDA and CDR2 SQIVND (reference sequence). The CDR3, as DNA: TGTGCCAGTAGTGTGGGAGCGGGAGTCGTCACCGGGGAGCTGTTTTTT. Protein: CASSVGAGVVTGELFF. The complete variable domain, with remaining parts taken from reference TRBV19 and TRBJ2-2, reads DGGITQSPKYLFRKEGQNVTLSCEQNLNHDAMYWYRQDPGQGLRLIYYSQIVNDFQKGDIAEGYSVSREKKESFPLTVTSAQKNPTAFYLCASSVGAGVVTGELFFGEGSRLTVL.

CDR3 nucleotide sequence: TGTGCCAGTAGAGGACAGGGGGCGGGAAGCGAGCAGTACTTC. Its protein is CASRGQGAGSEQYF. V gene TRBV19 combines with J gene TRBJ2-7; 11 bases match TRBD1. The CDR3 is 14 amino acids. The V gene end was trimmed by 6 bases and the J gene end by 6 bases; junction bases not matched to a gene: 7. CDR1 is LNHDA, CDR2 SQIVND, per germline (reference sequence).

J is TRBJ2-7 and V is TRBV27; perhaps D is TRBD1 or TRBD2 (5 bases each). From germline, CDR1 is MNHEY and CDR2 SMNVEV (reference sequence). V dropped 6 bases and J dropped 0 bases, with 15 bases sitting between them. The CDR3 spans 15 residues. The CDR3 nucleotides read TGTGCCAGCAGCTCATGGGGGATAAGCTCCTACGAGCAGTACTTC. Translating gives CASSSWGISSYEQYF.

This sequence joins TRBV2 and TRBJ2-3; D unresolved. The CDR3 is made up of 15 amino acids. Germline CDR1 is SNHLY and CDR2 is FYNNEI. The V end lost 6 bases, the J end lost 1 base, and 14 bases lay between the germline ends. The CDR3 is CASSRDMVGTDTQYF. The CDR3 DNA reads as TGTGCCAGCAGCCGCGATATGGTGGGCACAGATACGCAGTATTTT. The full variable domain, in which reference TRBV2 and TRBJ2-3 provide the parts outside the CDR3, is EPEVTQTPSHQVTQMGQEVILRCVPISNHLYFYWYRQILGQKVEFLVSFYNNEISEKSEIFDDQFSVERPDGSNFTLKIRSTKLEDSAMYFCASSRDMVGTDTQYFGPGTRLTVL.

This chain connects TRBV7-2 to TRBJ2-2, with D perhaps TRBD1 or TRBD2 (5 bases each). This CDR3 has 16 residues. Germline V gives CDR1 SGHTA, CDR2 FQGNSA. V lost 1 base, J lost 2 bases, and 11 bases lay in between. The DNA of the CDR3 is TGTGCCAGCAGCTTAGTTGGGACCGCTAACACCGGGGAGCTGTTTTTT. It is translated as CASSLVGTANTGELFF.

This clone has more than one count but fewer than ten. The chain combines TRBV7-2 with TRBJ1-5, with no clear D. V was pared by 5 bases and J by 5 bases, with 16 bases between. Germline V gives CDR1 SGHTA, CDR2 FQGNSA. The CDR3 contains 15 residues. CDR3 loop: CASSPSPGVHQPQHF. In DNA, the CDR3 is TGTGCCAGCAGCCCGAGTCCCGGAGTGCATCAGCCCCAGCATTTT. Combining the CDR3 with reference TRBV7-2 and TRBJ1-5 gives the whole variable domain GAGVSQSPSNKVTEKGKDVELRCDPISGHTALYWYRQSLGQGLEFLIYFQGNSAPDKSGLPSDRFSAERTGGSVSTLTIQRTQQEDSAVYLCASSPSPGVHQPQHFGDGTRLSIL.

The J gene is TRBJ1-2, the V gene TRBV6-5; TRBD1 aligns across 7 bases. Germline trimming cut 2 bases from V and 4 bases from J; bases unmatched to any gene: 7. The CDR3 is 15 residues long. The germline CDR1 and CDR2 sequences are MNHEY and SVGAGI. CDR3 sequence (DNA): TGTGCCAGCAGTTACCGCCAAACAGGGGCCTATGGCTACACCTTC. Residues: CASSYRQTGAYGYTF.

The rearrangement uses TRBV19 and TRBJ1-1; weak D call: TRBD1 (6 bases). Germline lookup yields CDR1 LNHDA and CDR2 SQIVND (reference sequence). The CDR3 totals 15 residues. The V and J ends lost 9 bases and 0 bases respectively, with 17 bases between them. CDR3 nucleotides: TGTGCCAGCAGGGACATCCTGGTCATGAACACTGAAGCTTTCTTT. Translated: CASRDILVMNTEAFF.

The J gene is TRBJ2-6, the V gene TRBV19; D remains ambiguous. The CDR3 is made up of 13 amino acids. The germline V gene has CDR1 LNHDA and CDR2 SQIVND (reference sequence). With 6 bases removed from V and 3 bases from J, the gap between germline ends came to 6 bases. CDR3 DNA sequence: TGTGCCAGTAGACTGATTGGGGCCAACGTCCTGACTTTC. Protein sequence: CASRLIGANVLTF.

The rearrangement uses TRBV28 and TRBJ1-5; 7 nucleotides match TRBD1. The germline V gene encodes CDR1 MDHEN and CDR2 SYDVKM. The junction had 8 bases not matched to a gene; V was cut back by 5 bases and J by 7 bases. The CDR3 spans 14 residues. The CDR3 DNA is TGTGCCAGCAGTAACTCAGGGGGGGGCCAGCCCCAGCATTTT. It is translated as CASSNSGGGQPQHF.

The chain carries TRBV11-2 and TRBJ1-2; the D is unclear. Trimming took off 0 bases at V and 1 base at J, with 12 bases between the two ends. CDR1 SGHAT and CDR2 FQNNGV come from the germline V gene. This CDR3 contains 16 residues. The CDR3 region is CASSLDGGRFNYGYTF. CDR3 sequence (DNA): TGTGCCAGCAGCTTAGATGGAGGCCGCTTTAACTATGGCTACACCTTC. Full variable domain (remainder filled in from reference TRBV11-2 and TRBJ1-2): EAGVAQSPRYKIIEKRQSVAFWCNPISGHATLYWYQQILGQGPKLLIQFQNNGVVDDSQLPKDRFSAERLKGVDSTLKIQPAKLEDSAVYLCASSLDGGRFNYGYTFGSGTRLTVV.

The V call is TRBV28, the J call TRBJ1-5, with 7 bases matching TRBD1. The CDR3 has 16 residues. Trimming removed 7 bases from V and 2 bases from J; junction bases left unmatched: 11. Germline loops: CDR1 MDHEN, CDR2 SYDVKM. CDR3 sequence reads: CASKEGAYDGNQPQHF. CDR3 DNA: TGTGCCAGCAAAGAGGGGGCGTACGATGGCAATCAGCCCCAGCATTTT.

This chain links TRBV5-1 with TRBJ2-1; the D is unclear. Looked up from germline, CDR1 is SGHRS and CDR2 is YFSETQ. V lost 0 bases and J 2 bases, leaving 6 bases between the germline ends. The CDR3 extends over 14 amino acids. In DNA form, the CDR3 reads TGCGCCAGCAGCTTGGCCCAGACCTACAATGAGCAGTTCTTC. Translated, it gives CASSLAQTYNEQFF.

This chain links TRBV4-1 with TRBJ2-6; no definite D call. Trimming pared 3 bases from V and 0 bases from J, leaving 9 bases between. CDR3 size: 16 residues. The germline gives CDR1 MGHRA, CDR2 YSYEKL. CDR3 region: CASSQAQSSGANVLTF. CDR3 nucleotides: TGCGCCAGCAGCCAGGCACAGAGCTCTGGGGCCAACGTCCTGACTTTC.

The rearrangement uses TRBV9 and TRBJ1-3; TRBD1 aligns across 8 bases. This CDR3 is 15 amino acids long. Per the germline V gene, CDR1 is SGDLS and CDR2 is YYNGEE. After removal of 0 bases from V and 4 bases from J, the junction contained 3 bases not matched to a gene. This CDR3 reads CASSVGDRIGNTIYF. The CDR3 region has the DNA TGTGCCAGCAGCGTAGGGGACAGGATAGGAAACACCATATATTTT.

V gene TRBV28 combines with J gene TRBJ1-3, with D possibly matching TRBD1 (5 bases). CDR3 length equals 13 residues. The germline gives CDR1 MDHEN, CDR2 SYDVKM. Trimming pared 7 bases from V and 2 bases from J, leaving 9 bases between. CDR3 sequence (DNA): TGTGCCAGCATGGGGCCGACTGGAAACACCATATATTTT. Its protein product is CASMGPTGNTIYF.

The chain recombines TRBV28 with TRBJ2-7; D is possibly TRBD2 (6 bases). Trimming left V 6 bases short and J 6 bases short, with 12 bases between. The CDR3 sequence is 12 residues long. CDR1 is MDHEN, CDR2 SYDVKM, per germline. CDR3 amino acids: CASRFGGGEQYF. The DNA for the CDR3 is TGTGCCAGCAGGTTCGGGGGTGGCGAGCAGTACTTC.

A single count supports this clone. The chain recombines TRBV6-6 with TRBJ2-5, with D unclear. Germline loops: CDR1 MNHNY, CDR2 SVGAGI (reference sequence). The V and J ends lost 3 bases and 5 bases respectively, with 13 bases between them. This CDR3 has 14 residues. In nucleotides, the CDR3 is TGTGCCAGCAGTTATCCCGACGCTGGGGAGACCCAGTACTTC. It is translated as CASSYPDAGETQYF.

The J gene is TRBJ1-1, the V gene TRBV29-1, with TRBD1 as a possible D gene (6 bases). Germline V CDR1 and CDR2: SQVTM, ANQGSEA. Trimming shortened V by 7 bases and J by 2 bases, and 14 bases separated the two germline ends. This CDR3 spans 13 amino acids. The CDR3 loop reads CSASRGSNTEAFF. The CDR3 bases are TGCAGCGCAAGCAGGGGTTCTAACACTGAAGCTTTCTTT.

This clone has just one count. This chain joins TRBV10-3 and TRBJ1-2; perhaps TRBD1 as D (6 bases). The germline V gene has CDR1 ENHRY and CDR2 SYGVKD. The germline V and J ends were trimmed by 7 bases and 2 bases, with 14 bases remaining between them. The CDR3 runs to 14 residues. Here the CDR3 DNA reads TGTGCCATCAATGCTGGGGGACACAACTATGGCTACACCTTC. Protein product: CAINAGGHNYGYTF.

The V gene is TRBV11-3, the J gene TRBJ2-1, with TRBD2 identical over 9 bases. CDR3 length equals 18 residues. Germline V gene sequence: CDR1 SGHNT, CDR2 YENEEA. The V and J ends lost 1 base and 6 bases, in that order; junction bases with no gene match: 13. DNA for the CDR3: TGTGCCAGCAGCTTAGCAGGGGCAAGCGGGAGGCCCCCCAATGAGCAGTTCTTC. It translates to CASSLAGASGRPPNEQFF.

The J gene is TRBJ2-2, the V gene TRBV6-1, with D perhaps matching TRBD1 (5 bases). Germline V gene sequence: CDR1 MNHNS, CDR2 SASEGT. The length of the CDR3 is 17 residues. Trimming took 2 bases from V and 2 from J, leaving 15 bases between them. CDR3: CASSESRGRVNTGELFF. Written as DNA, the CDR3 is TGTGCCAGCAGTGAAAGTAGGGGCAGGGTAAACACCGGGGAGCTGTTTTTT.

The rearrangement links TRBV11-3 to TRBJ2-5; D possibly corresponds to TRBD2 (6 bases). The length of the CDR3 is 14 residues. Germline lookup yields CDR1 SGHNT and CDR2 YENEEA. V lost 3 bases and J 5 bases, leaving 13 bases between the germline ends. The CDR3 spells CASSFAGSRETQYF. The CDR3 DNA reads TGTGCCAGCAGCTTCGCGGGGTCTAGGGAGACCCAGTACTTC.

The rearrangement uses TRBV28 and TRBJ1-2; D remains ambiguous. Per the germline V gene, CDR1 is MDHEN and CDR2 is SYDVKM. The V and J ends lost 7 bases and 5 bases respectively, with 14 bases between them. The CDR3 totals 13 residues. CDR3 nucleotide sequence: TGTGCCAGCACGGGCAGCCCGGGGTATGGCTACACCTTC. This codes for CASTGSPGYGYTF.

V is TRBV6-4 and J is TRBJ2-3; D possibly corresponds to TRBD1 (5 bases). Germline CDR1 reads MRHNA; CDR2 reads SNTAGT. The CDR3 contains 14 residues. Deletions cut 0 bases from V and 1 base from J, with 5 bases between. CDR3 coding DNA: TGTGCCAGCAGTGACTCAGGGGGCACAGATACGCAGTATTTT. The encoded protein is CASSDSGGTDTQYF.

The rearrangement joins TRBV30 to TRBJ1-3; 8 bases align to TRBD1. Germline-derived CDR1 and CDR2 are GTSNPN and SVGIG (reference sequence). Germline trimming cut 7 bases from V and 0 bases from J; bases unmatched to any gene: 5. The CDR3 loop spans 14 amino acids. The CDR3 bases are TGTGCCTCCGGGACAGGAAGCTCTGGAAACACCATATATTTT. It yields the protein CASGTGSSGNTIYF.